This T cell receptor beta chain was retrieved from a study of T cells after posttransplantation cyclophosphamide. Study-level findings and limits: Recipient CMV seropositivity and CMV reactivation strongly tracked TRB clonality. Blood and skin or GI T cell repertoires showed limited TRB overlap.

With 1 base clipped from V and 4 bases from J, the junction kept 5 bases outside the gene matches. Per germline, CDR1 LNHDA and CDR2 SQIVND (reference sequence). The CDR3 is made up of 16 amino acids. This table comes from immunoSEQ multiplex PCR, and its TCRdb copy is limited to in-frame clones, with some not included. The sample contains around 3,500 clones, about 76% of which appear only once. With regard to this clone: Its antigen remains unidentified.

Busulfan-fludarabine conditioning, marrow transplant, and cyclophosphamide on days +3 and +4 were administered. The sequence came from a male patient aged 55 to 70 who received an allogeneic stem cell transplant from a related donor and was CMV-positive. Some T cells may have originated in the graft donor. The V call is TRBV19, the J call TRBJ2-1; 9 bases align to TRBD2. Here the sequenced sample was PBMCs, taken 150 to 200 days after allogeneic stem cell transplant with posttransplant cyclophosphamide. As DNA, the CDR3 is TGTGCCAGTAGTATAGTAGCGGGAGCCTCTTACAATGAGCAGTTCTTC. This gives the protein CASSIVAGASYNEQFF.